This T cell receptor beta chain derives from a study of liver allograft versus peripheral blood T cells. Study overall: Transplanted-liver T cell receptor repertoires were compared with recipients' peripheral blood repertoires. Study observations and caveats: The authors reported that T cell receptor repertoires inside liver allografts differed from those in peripheral blood.

TCRdb called the reads again in MiXCR, with one record for every CDR3 protein. The sample records about 10,000 distinct CDR3 sequences, about 19% being singletons. Germline V gene data show CDR1 as SGHAT and CDR2 as FQDESV (reference sequence). The trim removed 2 bases at V and 7 bases at J, leaving 5 bases unmatched. The CDR3 is 15 residues long. On this clonotype itself: As yet, its antigen is unknown.

The V gene is TRBV11-1, the J gene TRBJ2-1, with 10 bases fitting TRBD2. The sequence was collected from a human patient who had a liver transplant. Some T cells may be the graft donor's. As DNA, the CDR3 is TGTGCCAGCAGCTTATCTAGCGGGAGTGGTAATGAGCAGTTCTTC. Its protein product is CASSLSSGSGNEQFF. Drawing the rest from reference TRBV11-1 and TRBJ2-1, the complete variable domain is EAEVAQSPRYKITEKSQAVAFWCDPISGHATLYWYRQILGQGPELLVQFQDESVVDDSQLPKDRFSAERLKGVDSTLKIQPAELGDSAMYLCASSLSSGSGNEQFFGPGTRLTVL.